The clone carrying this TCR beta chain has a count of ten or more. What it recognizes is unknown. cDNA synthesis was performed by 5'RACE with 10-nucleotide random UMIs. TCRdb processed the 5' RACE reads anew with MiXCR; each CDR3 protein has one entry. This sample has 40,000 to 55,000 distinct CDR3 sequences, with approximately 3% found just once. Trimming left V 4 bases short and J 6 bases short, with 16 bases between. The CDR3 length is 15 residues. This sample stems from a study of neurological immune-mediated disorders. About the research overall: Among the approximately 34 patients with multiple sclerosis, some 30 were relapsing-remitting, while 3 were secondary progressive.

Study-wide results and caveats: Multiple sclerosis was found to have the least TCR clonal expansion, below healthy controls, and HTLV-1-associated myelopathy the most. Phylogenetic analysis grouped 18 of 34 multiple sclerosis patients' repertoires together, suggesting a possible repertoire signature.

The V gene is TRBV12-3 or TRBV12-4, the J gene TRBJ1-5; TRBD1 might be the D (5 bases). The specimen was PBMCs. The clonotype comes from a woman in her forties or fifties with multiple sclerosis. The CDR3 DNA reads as TGTGCCAGCAGTTCCCGCGACAGTTTATTTCAGCCCCAGCATTTT. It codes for CASSSRDSLFQPQHF.